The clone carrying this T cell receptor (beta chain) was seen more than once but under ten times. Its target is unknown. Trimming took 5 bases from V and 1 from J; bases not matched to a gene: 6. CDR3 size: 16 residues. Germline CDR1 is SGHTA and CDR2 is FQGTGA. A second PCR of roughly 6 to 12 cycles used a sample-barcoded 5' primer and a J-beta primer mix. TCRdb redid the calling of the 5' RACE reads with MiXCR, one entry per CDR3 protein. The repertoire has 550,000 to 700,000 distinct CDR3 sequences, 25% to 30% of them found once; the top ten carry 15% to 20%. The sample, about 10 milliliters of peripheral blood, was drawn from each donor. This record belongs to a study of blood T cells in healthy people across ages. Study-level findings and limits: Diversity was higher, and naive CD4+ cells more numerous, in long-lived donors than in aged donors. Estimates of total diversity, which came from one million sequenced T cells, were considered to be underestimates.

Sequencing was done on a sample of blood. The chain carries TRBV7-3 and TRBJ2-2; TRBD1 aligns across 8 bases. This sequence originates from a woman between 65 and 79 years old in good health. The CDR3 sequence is CASSPPGGENTGELFF. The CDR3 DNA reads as TGTGCCAGCAGCCCCCCAGGGGGCGAGAACACCGGGGAGCTGTTTTTT.